This T cell receptor (beta chain) was profiled in a study of T cell responses to AZD1222 COVID-19 vaccine. Study-wide results and caveats: Among those given AZD1222, only five or six were seropositive at baseline.

Details on this clone: Its antigen is still unknown.

TCRdb's table, derived via immunoSEQ multiplex PCR, lists solely in-frame clones and lacks some. The sample shows 80,000 or so clones, over 80% of them seen only once. From germline, CDR1 is SEHNR and CDR2 FQNEAQ (reference sequence). The length of the CDR3 is 14 residues. Germline trimming cut 4 bases from V and 9 bases from J; bases unmatched to any gene: 10. V gene TRBV7-9 combines with J gene TRBJ1-1, with 8 bases matching TRBD1. The starting material was peripheral blood, obtained on day 0 of MenACWY control vaccination. This TCR was sampled from an adult in good health. CDR3 region: CASSSYDRGGKAFF. In DNA, the CDR3 is TGTGCCAGCAGCTCCTATGACAGGGGAGGAAAAGCTTTCTTT.